This TCR beta chain emerged from a study of blood T cell repertoires in COVID-19. Study information: Nucleic acid was either cDNA or gDNA, and it came from T cells, B-cell-depleted T cells, or PBMCs.

This CDR3 comprises 13 residues. Germline assignment: CDR1 LNHDA and CDR2 SQIVND (reference sequence). V shed 6 bases, J shed 6 bases, and the junction held 2 bases outside the gene matches. In the original analysis: Amplified reference gene primers provided the basis for estimating nucleated cell counts. Using immunoSEQ multiplex PCR, the repertoire was profiled, and TCRdb retains in-frame clones only, with some absent. That table supplies the V and J calls and clone size; D and trimming were determined from the DNA. In the table there are more than 250,000 clones, approximately 84% of which are singletons.

This TCR derives from a woman between 25 and 40 years old who had recovered from COVID-19. Sequenced: peripheral blood. This chain links TRBV19 with TRBJ2-1; 10 positions match TRBD1. The DNA of the CDR3 is TGTGCCAGTAGGGACAGGGGGTTCAATGAGCAGTTCTTC. Protein: CASRDRGFNEQFF. Supplemented by reference TRBV19 and TRBJ2-1, the full variable domain reads DGGITQSPKYLFRKEGQNVTLSCEQNLNHDAMYWYRQDPGQGLRLIYYSQIVNDFQKGDIAEGYSVSREKKESFPLTVTSAQKNPTAFYLCASRDRGFNEQFFGPGTRLTVL.